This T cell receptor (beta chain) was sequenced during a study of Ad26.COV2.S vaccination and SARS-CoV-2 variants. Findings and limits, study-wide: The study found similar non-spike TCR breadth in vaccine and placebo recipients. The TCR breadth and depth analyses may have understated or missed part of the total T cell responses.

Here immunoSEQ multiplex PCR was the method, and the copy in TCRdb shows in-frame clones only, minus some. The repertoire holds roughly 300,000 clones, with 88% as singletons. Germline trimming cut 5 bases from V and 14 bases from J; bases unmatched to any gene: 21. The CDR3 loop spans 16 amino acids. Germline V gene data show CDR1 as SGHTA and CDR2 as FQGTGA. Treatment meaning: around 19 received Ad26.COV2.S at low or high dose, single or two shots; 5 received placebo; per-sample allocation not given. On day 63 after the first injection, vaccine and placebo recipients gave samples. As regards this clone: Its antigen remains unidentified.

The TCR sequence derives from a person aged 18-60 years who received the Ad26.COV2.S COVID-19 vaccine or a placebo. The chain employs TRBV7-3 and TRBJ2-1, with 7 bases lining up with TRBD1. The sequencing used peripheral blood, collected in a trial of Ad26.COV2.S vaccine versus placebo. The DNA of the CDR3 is TGTGCCAGCAGCCCACAACCGGGACAGCGACCCTTGGGGGAGTTCTTC. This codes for CASSPQPGQRPLGEFF. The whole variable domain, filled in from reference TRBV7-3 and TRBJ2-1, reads GAGVSQTPSNKVTEKGKYVELRCDPISGHTALYWYRQSLGQGPEFLIYFQGTGAADDSGLPNDRFFAVRPEGSVSTLKIQRTERGDSAVYLCASSPQPGQRPLGEFFGPGTRLTVL.